The clone carrying this T cell receptor beta chain was seen many times. Indicated time point: longitudinal time-point 2. The entry originates in a study of neurological immune-mediated disorders. One entry per CDR3 protein, called by TCRdb with MiXCR from the 5' RACE reads. The sample gives fewer than 70,000 distinct CDR3 sequences, around 10% of which show up once; approximately 12% is in the top ten. The CDR3 is made up of 15 amino acids. V was clipped by 4 bases and J by 0 bases, with 12 bases between them. CDR1 and CDR2 (germline): ENHRY, SYGVKD. Sequencing was carried out using PBMCs. J is TRBJ1-2 and V is TRBV10-3; D unresolved. The TCR comes from a man aged 25-45 years in good health. CDR3 DNA sequence: TGTGCCATCAGTGCCCTCGCTCCGACTAACTATGGCTACACCTTC. Translated, it gives CAISALAPTNYGYTF.